What follows are 8 T cell receptor beta chains derived from one specimen sequenced in a study of blood T cell repertoires in COVID-19. TCRdb's table, derived via immunoSEQ multiplex PCR, lists solely in-frame clones and lacks some. Found here are over 90,000 clones, roughly 87% of them singletons; the top ten hold approximately 5.6%. The specimen sequenced was peripheral blood. The receptor source for this set is a woman aged 45 to 65 with COVID-19, enrolled during active disease.

The V and J genes are TRBV2 and TRBJ2-5; D might be TRBD1 (6 bases). There are 14 residues in the CDR3. Trimming shortened V by 2 bases and J by 5 bases, and 12 bases separated the two germline ends. Germline CDR1 SNHLY, CDR2 FYNNEI. CDR3 protein: CASSEIQGWETQYF. The CDR3 DNA sequence: TGTGCCAGCAGTGAAATCCAGGGGTGGGAGACCCAGTACTTC.

This clone was recorded only once. CDR3 sequence (DNA): TGTGCCAGCAGCCAGACAGGGGTGAACACTGAAGCTTTCTTT. Protein: CASSQTGVNTEAFF. The chain is built from TRBV3-1 (or the pseudogene TRBV3-2) and TRBJ1-1; 8 bases align to TRBD1. Germline CDR1 reads LGHDT; CDR2 reads YNNKEL (reference sequence). Trimming removed 3 bases from V and 0 bases from J; junction bases left unmatched: 0. This CDR3 has 14 amino acids.

The chain recombines TRBV6-5 with TRBJ1-6; D gene ambiguous. CDR1 and CDR2 from the germline V gene are MNHEY and SVGAGI. The CDR3 length is 14 residues. Trimming cost V 6 bases and J 5 bases, with 11 bases left between them. CDR3 residues: CASRHQEDNSPLHF. Written as DNA, the CDR3 is TGTGCCAGCAGGCACCAGGAGGATAATTCACCCCTCCACTTT.

The chain recombines TRBV28 with TRBJ2-2, with a possible D match to TRBD2 (7 bases). The V end lost 3 bases, the J end lost 6 bases, and 11 bases lay between the germline ends. This CDR3 spans 14 amino acids. Germline-derived CDR1 and CDR2 are MDHEN and SYDVKM. The CDR3 loop is CASSFGGGAGELFF. The CDR3 coding sequence is TGTGCCAGCAGTTTCGGAGGGGGGGCCGGGGAGCTGTTTTTT.

The chain recombines TRBV12-1 with TRBJ1-5; TRBD1 was called by the table and not checked on the DNA. TRBV12-1 is designated a pseudogene. The CDR3 consists of 21 residues. This CDR3 reads CASSFADAGPTMHRVTQPQHF. The CDR3 DNA reads as TGTGCCAGCAGCTTTGCGGACGCCGGGCCTACGATGCACAGGGTTACTCAGCCCCAGCATTTT.

The chain recombines TRBV7-2 with TRBJ1-4; tentatively, D is TRBD1 (5 bases). The germline gives CDR1 SGHTA, CDR2 FQGNSA. V lost 1 base and J lost 9, with 15 bases in between. The CDR3 is 15 residues long. CDR3 sequence reads: CASSLGQGHGKKLFF. Written as DNA, the CDR3 is TGTGCCAGCAGCTTAGGTCAGGGCCACGGTAAAAAACTGTTTTTT.

The chain uses TRBV7-2 and TRBJ1-3, with 7 bases aligning to TRBD1. This CDR3 is built from 15 residues. The germline CDR1 and CDR2 sequences are SGHTA and FQGNSA. The trim removed 5 bases at V and 0 bases at J, leaving 4 bases unmatched. The CDR3 region is CASSPDRDSGNTIYF. The CDR3 bases are TGTGCCAGCAGCCCCGACAGGGACTCTGGAAACACCATATATTTT.

This clone came up a few times. The CDR3: CASSQQPTGQSYEQYF. CDR3 sequence (DNA): TGCGCCAGCAGCCAACAACCGACGGGACAAAGCTACGAGCAGTACTTC. The genes are TRBV4-1 and TRBJ2-7; D may be TRBD1 (6 bases). This CDR3 is built from 16 residues. Germline CDR1 reads MGHRA; CDR2 reads YSYEKL. Trimming stripped 2 bases from V and 3 bases from J, with 17 bases between.